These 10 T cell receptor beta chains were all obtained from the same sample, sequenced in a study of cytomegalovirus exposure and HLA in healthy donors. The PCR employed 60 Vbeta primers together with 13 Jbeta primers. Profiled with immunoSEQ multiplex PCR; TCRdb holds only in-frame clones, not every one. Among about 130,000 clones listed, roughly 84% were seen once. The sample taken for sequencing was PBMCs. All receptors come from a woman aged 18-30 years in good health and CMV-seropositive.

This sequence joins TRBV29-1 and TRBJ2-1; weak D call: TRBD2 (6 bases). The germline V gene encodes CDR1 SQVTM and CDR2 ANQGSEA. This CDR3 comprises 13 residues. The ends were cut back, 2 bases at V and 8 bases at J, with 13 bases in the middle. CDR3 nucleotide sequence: TGCAGCGTTGAAACGGAGTGGAGGGATGAGCAGTTCTTC. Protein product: CSVETEWRDEQFF.

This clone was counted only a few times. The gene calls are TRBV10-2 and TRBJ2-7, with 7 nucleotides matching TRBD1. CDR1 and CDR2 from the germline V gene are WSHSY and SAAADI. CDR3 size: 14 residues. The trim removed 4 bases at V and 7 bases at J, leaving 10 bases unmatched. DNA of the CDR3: TGCGCCAGCAGTGGAAGGACAGGCCCGCGTGAGCAGTACTTC. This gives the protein CASSGRTGPREQYF.

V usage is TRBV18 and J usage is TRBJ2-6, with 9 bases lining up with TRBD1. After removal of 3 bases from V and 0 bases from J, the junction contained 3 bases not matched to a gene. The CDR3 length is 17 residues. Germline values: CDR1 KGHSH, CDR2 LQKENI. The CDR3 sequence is CASSPGQGFSGANVLTF. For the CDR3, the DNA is TGTGCCAGCTCACCGGGACAGGGTTTCTCTGGGGCCAACGTCCTGACTTTC.

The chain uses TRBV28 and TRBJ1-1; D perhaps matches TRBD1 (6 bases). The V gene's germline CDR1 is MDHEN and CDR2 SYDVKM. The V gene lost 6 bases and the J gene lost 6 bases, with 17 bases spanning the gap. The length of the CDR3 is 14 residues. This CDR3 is CASRRGGRDPEAFF. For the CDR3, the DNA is TGTGCCAGCAGGCGAGGGGGGAGGGACCCTGAAGCTTTCTTT. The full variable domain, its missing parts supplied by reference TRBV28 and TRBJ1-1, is DVKVTQSSRYLVKRTGEKVFLECVQDMDHENMFWYRQDPGLGLRLIYFSYDVKMKEKGDIPEGYSVSREKKERFSLILESASTNQTSMYLCASRRGGRDPEAFFGQGTRLTVV.

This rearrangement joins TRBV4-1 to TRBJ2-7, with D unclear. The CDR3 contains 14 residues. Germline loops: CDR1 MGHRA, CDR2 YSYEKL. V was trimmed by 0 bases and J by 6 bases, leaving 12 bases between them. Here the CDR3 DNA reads TGCGCCAGCAGCCAAGATGTGATAGCTGTCGAGCAGTACTTC. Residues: CASSQDVIAVEQYF.

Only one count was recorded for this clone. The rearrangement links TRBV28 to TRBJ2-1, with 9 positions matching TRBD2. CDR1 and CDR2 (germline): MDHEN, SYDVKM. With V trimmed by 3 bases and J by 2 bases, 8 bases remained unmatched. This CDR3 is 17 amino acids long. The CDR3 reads CASSLWTSEVPYNEQFF. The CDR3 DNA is TGTGCCAGCAGTTTGTGGACTAGCGAGGTCCCCTACAATGAGCAGTTCTTC.

The CDR3 sequence is CASSTGTSGGVDTQYF. CDR3 nucleotides: TGCGCCAGCAGCACCGGGACTAGCGGGGGAGTAGATACGCAGTATTTT. The chain has TRBV5-1 and TRBJ2-3; TRBD2 agrees at 14 bases. Germline trimming cut 4 bases from V and 5 bases from J; bases unmatched to any gene: 6. The CDR3 loop spans 16 amino acids. Germline V gene data show CDR1 as SGHRS and CDR2 as YFSETQ.

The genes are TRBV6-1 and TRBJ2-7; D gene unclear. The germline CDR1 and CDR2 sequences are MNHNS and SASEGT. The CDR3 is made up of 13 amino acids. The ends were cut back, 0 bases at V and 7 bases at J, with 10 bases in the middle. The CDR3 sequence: CASSEALLREQYF. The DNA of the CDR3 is TGTGCCAGCAGTGAAGCCCTCCTACGAGAGCAGTACTTC.

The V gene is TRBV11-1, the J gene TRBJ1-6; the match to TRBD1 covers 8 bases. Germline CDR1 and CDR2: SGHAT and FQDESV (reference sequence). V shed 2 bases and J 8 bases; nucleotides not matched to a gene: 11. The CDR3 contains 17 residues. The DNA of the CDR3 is TGTGCCAGCAGCTTACCGCGACAGGGGACCCCTGATTCACCCCTCCACTTT. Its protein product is CASSLPRQGTPDSPLHF. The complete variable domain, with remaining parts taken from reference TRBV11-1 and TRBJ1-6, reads EAEVAQSPRYKITEKSQAVAFWCDPISGHATLYWYRQILGQGPELLVQFQDESVVDDSQLPKDRFSAERLKGVDSTLKIQPAELGDSAMYLCASSLPRQGTPDSPLHFGNGTRLTVT.

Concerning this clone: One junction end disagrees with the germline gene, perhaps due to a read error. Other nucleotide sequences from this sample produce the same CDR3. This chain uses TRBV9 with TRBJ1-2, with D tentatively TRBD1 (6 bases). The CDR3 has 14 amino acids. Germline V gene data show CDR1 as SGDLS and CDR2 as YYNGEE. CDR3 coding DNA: TGCGCCAGCAGCGTAGTAGGGACACTCACGGGCTACACCTTC. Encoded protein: CASSVVGTLTGYTF.